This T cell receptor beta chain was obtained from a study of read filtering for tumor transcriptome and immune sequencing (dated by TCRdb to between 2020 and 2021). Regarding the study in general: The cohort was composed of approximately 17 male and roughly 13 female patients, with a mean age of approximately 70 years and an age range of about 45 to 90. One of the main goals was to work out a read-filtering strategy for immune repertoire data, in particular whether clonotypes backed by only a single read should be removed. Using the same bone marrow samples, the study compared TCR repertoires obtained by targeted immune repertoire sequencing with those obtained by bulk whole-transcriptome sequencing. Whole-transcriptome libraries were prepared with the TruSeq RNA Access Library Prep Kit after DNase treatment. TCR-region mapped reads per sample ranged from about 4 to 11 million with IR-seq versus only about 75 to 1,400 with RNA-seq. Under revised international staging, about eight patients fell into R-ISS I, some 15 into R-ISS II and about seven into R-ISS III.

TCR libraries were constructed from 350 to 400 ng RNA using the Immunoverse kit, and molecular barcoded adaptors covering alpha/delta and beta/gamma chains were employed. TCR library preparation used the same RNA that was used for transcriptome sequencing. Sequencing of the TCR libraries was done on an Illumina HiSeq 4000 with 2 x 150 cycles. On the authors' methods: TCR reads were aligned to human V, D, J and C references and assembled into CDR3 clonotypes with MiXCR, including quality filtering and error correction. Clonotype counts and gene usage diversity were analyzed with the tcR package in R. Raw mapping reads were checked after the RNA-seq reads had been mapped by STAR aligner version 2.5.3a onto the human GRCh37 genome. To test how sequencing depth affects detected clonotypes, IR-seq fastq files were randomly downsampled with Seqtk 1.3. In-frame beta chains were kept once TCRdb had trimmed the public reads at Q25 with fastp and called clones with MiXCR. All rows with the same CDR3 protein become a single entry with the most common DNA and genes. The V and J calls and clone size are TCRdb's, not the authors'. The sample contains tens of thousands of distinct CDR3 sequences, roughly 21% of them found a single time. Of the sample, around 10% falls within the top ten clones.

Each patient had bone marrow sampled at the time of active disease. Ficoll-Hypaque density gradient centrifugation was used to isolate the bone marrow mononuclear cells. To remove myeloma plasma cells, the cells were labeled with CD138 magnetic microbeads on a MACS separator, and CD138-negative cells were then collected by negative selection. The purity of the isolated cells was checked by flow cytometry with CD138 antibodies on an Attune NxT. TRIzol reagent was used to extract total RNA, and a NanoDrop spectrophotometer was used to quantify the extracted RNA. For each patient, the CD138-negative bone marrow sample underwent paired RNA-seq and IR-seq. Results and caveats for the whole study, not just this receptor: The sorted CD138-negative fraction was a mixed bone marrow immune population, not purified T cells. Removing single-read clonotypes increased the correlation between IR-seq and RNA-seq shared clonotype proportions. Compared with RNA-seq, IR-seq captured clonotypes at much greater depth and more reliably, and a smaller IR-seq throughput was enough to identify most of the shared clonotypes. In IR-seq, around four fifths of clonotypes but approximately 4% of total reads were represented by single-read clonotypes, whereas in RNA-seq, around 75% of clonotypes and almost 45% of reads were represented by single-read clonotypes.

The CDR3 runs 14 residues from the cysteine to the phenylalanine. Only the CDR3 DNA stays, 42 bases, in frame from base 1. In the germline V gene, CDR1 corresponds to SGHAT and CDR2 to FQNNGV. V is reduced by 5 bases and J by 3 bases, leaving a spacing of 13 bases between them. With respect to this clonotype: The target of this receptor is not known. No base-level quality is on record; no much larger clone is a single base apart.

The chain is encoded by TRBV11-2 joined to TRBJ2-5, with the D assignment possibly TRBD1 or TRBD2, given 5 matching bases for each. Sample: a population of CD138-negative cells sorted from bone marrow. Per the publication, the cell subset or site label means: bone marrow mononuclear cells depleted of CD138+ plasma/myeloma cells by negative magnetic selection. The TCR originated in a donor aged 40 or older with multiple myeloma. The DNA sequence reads TGTGCCAGCAGCAGGGACCGAACCGAAGAGACCCAGTACTTC. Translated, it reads CASSRDRTEETQYF. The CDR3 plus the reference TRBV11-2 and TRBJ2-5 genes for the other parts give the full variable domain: EAGVAQSPRYKIIEKRQSVAFWCNPISGHATLYWYQQILGQGPKLLIQFQNNGVVDDSQLPKDRFSAERLKGVDSTLKIQPAKLEDSAVYLCASSRDRTEETQYFGPGTRLLVL.